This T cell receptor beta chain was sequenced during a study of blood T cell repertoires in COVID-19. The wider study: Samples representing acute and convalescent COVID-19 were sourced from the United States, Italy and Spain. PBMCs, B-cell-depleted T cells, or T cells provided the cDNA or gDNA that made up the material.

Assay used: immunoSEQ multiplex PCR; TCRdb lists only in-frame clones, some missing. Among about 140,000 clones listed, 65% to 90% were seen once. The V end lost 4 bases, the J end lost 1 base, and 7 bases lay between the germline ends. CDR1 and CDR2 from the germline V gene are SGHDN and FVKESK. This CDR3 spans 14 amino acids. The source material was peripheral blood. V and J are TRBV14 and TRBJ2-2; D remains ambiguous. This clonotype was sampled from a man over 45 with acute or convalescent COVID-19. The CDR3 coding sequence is TGTGCCAGCAGCCTTCAGGAGAACACCGGGGAGCTGTTTTTT. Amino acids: CASSLQENTGELFF.